These 17 T cell receptor beta chains share one sample of origin, sequenced in a study of blood T cell repertoires in COVID-19. TCRdb keeps only in-frame clones here, not all; method: immunoSEQ multiplex PCR. The sample consists of 350,000 to 500,000 clones, roughly 89% of them appearing once. Sequencing was done on a sample of peripheral blood. Receptor source: a man younger than 35 with COVID-19, enrolled during active disease.

CDR3 in DNA: TGTGCCAGCAGTCCCCTCCTTACTAGAACGGAGTTCTTC. Encoded protein: CASSPLLTRTEFF. The chain carries TRBV6-5 and TRBJ2-1, with a possible D match to TRBD2 (5 bases). The ends were cut back, 5 bases at V and 14 bases at J, with 19 bases in the middle. The CDR3 runs 13 residues. Germline lookup yields CDR1 MNHEY and CDR2 SVGAGI.

The chain carries TRBV7-2 and TRBJ1-3; D is ambiguous. CDR1 is SGHTA, CDR2 FQGNSA, per germline. V shed 5 bases and J shed 3 bases, with 17 bases lying between them. The CDR3 runs to 16 residues. The DNA of the CDR3 is TGTGCCAGCAGCCAATACCTTGTAAATAGTGGAAACACCATATATTTT. Its protein product is CASSQYLVNSGNTIYF.

This clone was found once. The V call is TRBV5-6, the J call TRBJ1-2, with 7 nucleotides matching TRBD1. The CDR3 runs 15 residues. Germline V lookup: CDR1 SGHDT, CDR2 YYEEEE. The J segment lost 4 bases and the V segment lost 4 bases, leaving 10 bases of the junction unmatched. The CDR3 region is CASSLRGGSSYGYTF. Here the CDR3 DNA reads TGTGCCAGCAGCCTGAGAGGGGGCAGTAGCTATGGCTACACCTTC.

The chain links TRBV2 to TRBJ2-3, with TRBD2 as a possible D gene (5 bases). The length of the CDR3 is 14 residues. CDR1 is SNHLY, CDR2 FYNNEI, per germline. V was trimmed by 1 base and J by 9 bases, leaving 14 bases between them. CDR3 region: CASSEVSGTGTQYF. The CDR3 bases are TGTGCCAGCAGTGAAGTGTCGGGTACGGGAACGCAGTATTTT.

This clone occurred a few times. This sequence joins TRBV27 and TRBJ1-5; D remains ambiguous. Trimming left V 3 bases short and J 4 bases short, with 7 bases between. The CDR3 covers 13 residues. Per germline, CDR1 MNHEY and CDR2 SMNVEV (reference sequence). The CDR3 protein is CASSLAGNQPQHF. For the CDR3, the DNA is TGTGCCAGCAGTTTGGCAGGTAATCAGCCCCAGCATTTT.

This chain joins TRBV2 and TRBJ2-2, with 9 bases matching TRBD2. This CDR3 region has 15 residues. Germline CDR1 reads SNHLY; CDR2 reads FYNNEI. Trimming removed 4 bases from V and 8 bases from J; junction bases left unmatched: 8. The CDR3 sequence is CASSVSLAGTGELFF. The CDR3 DNA follows: TGTGCCAGCAGTGTTTCTCTAGCGGGAACGGGGGAGCTGTTTTTT. Based on the CDR3 plus reference TRBV2 and TRBJ2-2, the full variable domain is EPEVTQTPSHQVTQMGQEVILRCVPISNHLYFYWYRQILGQKVEFLVSFYNNEISEKSEIFDDQFSVERPDGSNFTLKIRSTKLEDSAMYFCASSVSLAGTGELFFGEGSRLTVL.

This clone was detected a few times. This chain connects TRBV6-5 to TRBJ2-5; TRBD2 is a possible D gene (5 bases). The CDR3 extends over 14 amino acids. Trimming removed 2 bases from V and 4 bases from J, with 11 bases in between. Germline CDR1 and CDR2: MNHEY and SVGAGI. The CDR3 DNA is TGTGCCAGCAGTTACGATATGGAGGTAGAGACCCAGTACTTC. Translating gives CASSYDMEVETQYF.

The rearrangement uses TRBV9 and TRBJ2-1, with 8 bases identical to TRBD2. Germline-derived CDR1 and CDR2 are SGDLS and YYNGEE. The junction had 11 bases not matched to a gene; V was cut back by 3 bases and J by 6 bases. The CDR3 spans 16 residues. The CDR3 region has the DNA TGTGCCAGCAGCGCAGTATCAGGACTAGCCCCCAATGAGCAGTTCTTC. Translated: CASSAVSGLAPNEQFF.

The chain links TRBV12-5 to TRBJ2-7; 7 bases are a match to TRBD2. The V gene end was trimmed by 6 bases and the J gene end by 6 bases; junction bases not matched to a gene: 5. The CDR3 extends over 12 amino acids. Germline lookup yields CDR1 LGHNT and CDR2 FRNRAP. CDR3 sequence (DNA): TGTGCTAGTGGGCTGGGGGGGACCGAGCAGTACTTC. Amino acid sequence: CASGLGGTEQYF.

The gene calls are TRBV11-2 and TRBJ1-5; D remains ambiguous. V dropped 5 bases and J dropped 1 base, with 18 bases sitting between them. The CDR3 is 17 amino acids. Germline V gene sequence: CDR1 SGHAT, CDR2 FQNNGV. The CDR3, as DNA: TGTGCCAGCAGCCCCGGGAGGCAGCGCTGGAGCAATCAGCCCCAGCATTTT. Translated, it gives CASSPGRQRWSNQPQHF.

The chain uses TRBV5-4 and TRBJ1-6; D may be TRBD1 (6 bases). The CDR3 is 15 residues long. Looked up from germline, CDR1 is SGHNT and CDR2 is YYREEE (reference sequence). V gave up 4 bases and J gave up 5 bases, with 13 bases separating them. CDR3 sequence: CASSQGQKNNSPLHF. The CDR3 nucleotides read TGTGCCAGCAGCCAAGGACAGAAGAATAATTCACCCCTCCACTTT.

The chain uses TRBV6-1 and TRBJ1-5; no reliable D call. The CDR3 has 15 residues. Germline V gives CDR1 MNHNS, CDR2 SASEGT. With 0 bases removed from V and 3 bases from J, the gap between germline ends came to 9 bases. The CDR3: CASSEARGYNQPQHF. The CDR3 DNA reads TGTGCCAGCAGTGAAGCGCGGGGATACAATCAGCCCCAGCATTTT.

The chain combines TRBV19 with TRBJ1-5, with D possibly being TRBD1 (6 bases). CDR1 and CDR2 (germline): LNHDA, SQIVND (reference sequence). CDR3 length: 12 amino acids. The CDR3 reads CASQQGKQPQHF. CDR3 in DNA: TGTGCGAGTCAGCAGGGGAAACAGCCCCAGCATTTT.

The chain employs TRBV6-5 and TRBJ1-1; no clear D. There are 16 residues in the CDR3. CDR1 is MNHEY and CDR2 is SVGAGI in the germline V gene. The ends were cut back, 4 bases at V and 4 bases at J, with 19 bases in the middle. The CDR3: CASSSPASARATEAFF. The CDR3 coding sequence is TGTGCCAGCAGTTCCCCAGCATCAGCGAGGGCCACTGAAGCTTTCTTT.

This sequence joins TRBV2 and TRBJ2-7; TRBD1 aligns across 7 bases. The V and J ends lost 6 bases and 3 bases, in that order; junction bases with no gene match: 8. The CDR3 is 14 amino acids. Germline-derived CDR1 and CDR2 are SNHLY and FYNNEI. The DNA for the CDR3 is TGTGCCAGCAGGACCGGGACAGCAAGCTACGAGCAGTACTTC. Its translation is CASRTGTASYEQYF.

The V gene is TRBV11-3, the J gene TRBJ2-2; TRBD2 matches 10 bases. The V and J ends lost 5 bases and 4 bases, in that order; junction bases with no gene match: 4. Germline V gene sequence: CDR1 SGHNT, CDR2 YENEEA. This CDR3 region has 15 residues. CDR3 loop: CASSTSGIITGELFF. DNA of the CDR3: TGTGCCAGCAGCACTAGCGGGATCATCACCGGGGAGCTGTTTTTT.

As regards this clone: The junction departs from the called germline gene at one end, perhaps through a read error. The sample carries other DNA sequences with the same CDR3. The genes are TRBV5-4 and TRBJ1-1, with 7 bases that match TRBD1. The germline gives CDR1 SGHNT, CDR2 YYREEE (reference sequence). The CDR3 is 15 residues long. CDR3 region: CASSTVTGANTEAFF. In DNA, the CDR3 is TGTGCTAGCAGCACCGTTACAGGGGCGAACACTGAAGCTTTCTTT.